This TCR beta chain was retrieved from a study of cytomegalovirus exposure and HLA in healthy donors. Overall study findings and caveats: The classifier, whose performance was assessed in both the original and validation cohorts, reportedly diagnosed cytomegalovirus status with high specificity and sensitivity.

With 60 Vbeta and 13 Jbeta primers, the PCR was carried out. Data came from immunoSEQ multiplex PCR; TCRdb stores just in-frame clones and leaves some out. The sample holds more than 140,000 clones, nearly 80% seen once. On this clone: The antigen is undetermined.

The sequencing sample was made of PBMCs. This sequence was found in a male donor in good health and CMV-seronegative.

CDR3 nucleotides: TGTGCCACCAGCAGAGAACAGGGGGCGGGGGGCTACACCTTC. Translation gives CATSREQGAGGYTF. This chain links TRBV15 with TRBJ1-2; 9 bases line up with TRBD1. J lost 8 bases, V lost 0 bases, and 4 bases had no gene match. Germline V CDR1 and CDR2: LNHNV, YYDKDF (reference sequence). CDR3 size: 14 residues.